Following are 8 T cell receptor beta chains from one sample sequenced in a study of post-analysis software for immune sequencing data. Study outcomes and limitations: With TRBV5-6, TRBV5-1 and TRBV20-1 included, roughly five TRBV segments were more frequent in patients than in controls.

The TCR beta cDNA libraries contained unique molecular identifiers. TCRdb reprocessed the PCR reads via MiXCR and lists one record per CDR3 protein. The table includes about 540,000 distinct CDR3 sequences, approximately 31% detected once. No antigen has been identified for these receptors. The sample consisted of blood. These receptors came from a girl aged 2 to 17 with multiple sclerosis.

This clonotype was picked up a small number of times. The genes are TRBV29-1 and TRBJ2-7; D unclear. V lost 4 bases and J 4 bases, leaving 14 bases between the germline ends. The germline CDR1 and CDR2 sequences are SQVTM and ANQGSEA. The CDR3 contains 13 residues. In DNA form, the CDR3 reads TGCAGCGTTGTCTTTGGTTTGAAATACGAGCAGTACTTC. Protein: CSVVFGLKYEQYF.

About this clonotype itself: No conserved phenylalanine or tryptophan is present at the end of the CDR3, so a read error is the likely explanation. The genes are TRBV12-3 or TRBV12-4 and TRBJ1-6; D is unclear. The CDR3 consists of 12 residues. Between the trimmed V and J ends, which lost 1 base and 7 bases, there was a span of 2 bases. CDR3 DNA sequence: TGTGCCAGCAGTTTAGAGAATTCACCCCTCCACTGT. Translated, it gives CASSLENSPLHC.

This chain joins TRBV7-3 and TRBJ2-3, with 16 nucleotides matching TRBD2. V lost 4 bases, J lost 7 bases, and 17 bases stayed unmatched. Germline CDR1 SGHTA, CDR2 FQGTGA. The CDR3 is 20 amino acids. CDR3 sequence reads: CASSSPGLAGGPGVSHTQYF. The CDR3 DNA is TGTGCCAGCAGCTCCCCGGGACTAGCGGGGGGGCCCGGAGTCTCACATACGCAGTATTTT. The full variable domain, in which reference TRBV7-3 and TRBJ2-3 provide the parts outside the CDR3, is GAGVSQTPSNKVTEKGKYVELRCDPISGHTALYWYRQSLGQGPEFLIYFQGTGAADDSGLPNDRFFAVRPEGSVSTLKIQRTERGDSAVYLCASSSPGLAGGPGVSHTQYFGPGTRLTVL.

V and J are TRBV7-8 and TRBJ1-5; D perhaps matches TRBD1 (5 bases). CDR1 and CDR2 (germline): SGHVS, FQNEAQ. CDR3 length equals 15 residues. V gave up 5 bases and J gave up 5 bases, with 16 bases separating them. In DNA, the CDR3 is TGTGCCAGCAGCCTCGGGGGGGGAGTTGATCAGCCCCAGCATTTT. Translated: CASSLGGGVDQPQHF.

This chain uses TRBV6-5 with TRBJ2-3; 7 positions match TRBD1. This CDR3 spans 16 amino acids. From germline, CDR1 is MNHEY and CDR2 SVGAGI. J lost 1 base, V lost 5 bases, and 9 bases had no gene match. CDR3 in DNA: TGTGCCAGCAGTACCTTGACAGGGAAGGGCACAGATACGCAGTATTTT. Translation: CASSTLTGKGTDTQYF.

The table lists this clonotype with a few counts. The rearrangement joins TRBV6-5 to TRBJ2-3; 11 bases are shared with TRBD2. CDR1 is MNHEY and CDR2 is SVGAGI in the germline V gene. V trimming: 4 bases; J trimming: 13 bases; junction bases outside the gene matches: 19. The CDR3 consists of 17 residues. The CDR3 bases are TGTGCCAGCAGTTTCGATGCTAGCGGGGGGCAAAAATTAAAAGAGTATTTT. This codes for CASSFDASGGQKLKEYF.

The chain is built from TRBV20-1 and TRBJ2-5; 7 bases are a match to TRBD2. The germline CDR1 and CDR2 sequences are DFQATT and SNEGSKA (reference sequence). V shed 2 bases, J shed 0 bases, and the junction held 6 bases outside the gene matches. The CDR3 loop spans 15 amino acids. The CDR3 loop reads CSARLGGRYQETQYF. CDR3 coding DNA: TGCAGTGCTAGACTCGGGGGGAGATACCAAGAGACCCAGTACTTC.

This clonotype was observed a single time. This sequence joins TRBV11-2 and TRBJ2-1, with TRBD2 as a possible D gene (6 bases). V lost 3 bases, J lost 4 bases, and 19 bases lay in between. The CDR3 is 17 residues long. Germline V CDR1 and CDR2: SGHAT, FQNNGV. DNA for the CDR3: TGTGCCAGCAGCTTCCCCAAACTAGCCCCTTATTACAATGAGCAGTTCTTC. This sequence encodes CASSFPKLAPYYNEQFF.